One and the same sample provided the 20 T cell receptor beta chains below, sequenced in a study of T-cell reconstitution after alpha-beta-depleted transplantation in children. As it was prepared, the TCRbeta library received unique molecular identifiers. TCRdb passed the PCR reads through MiXCR, listing each CDR3 protein once. Of some 490,000 distinct CDR3 sequences in the sample, approximately 13% were seen once. The sample here was PBMCs from the stem cell graft donor, taken from the stem cell graft. The receptor set was obtained from a human donor who donated a stem cell graft to a child with combined immunodeficiency.

This sequence joins TRBV10-3 and TRBJ1-1; D not certain. V lost 3 bases, J lost 0 bases, and 8 bases lay in between. Germline CDR1 is ENHRY and CDR2 is SYGVKD. This CDR3 region has 14 residues. This chain's CDR3 is CAISESQVNTEAFF. The CDR3 region has the DNA TGTGCCATCAGTGAATCGCAGGTGAACACTGAAGCTTTCTTT.

J is TRBJ2-1 and V is TRBV29-1; 8 bases are a match to TRBD2. Germline V gives CDR1 SQVTM, CDR2 ANQGSEA. The J segment lost 5 bases and the V segment lost 7 bases, leaving 13 bases of the junction unmatched. The CDR3 consists of 15 residues. For the CDR3, the DNA is TGCAGCGGTATCGGGACTAGTCTCCGGCACAATGAGCAGTTCTTC. Its translation: CSGIGTSLRHNEQFF.

This clonotype was seen at least ten times. The chain links TRBV7-9 to TRBJ1-5; D gene ambiguous. This CDR3 region has 13 residues. The V end lost 1 base, the J end lost 4 bases, and 5 bases lay between the germline ends. Germline CDR1 and CDR2: SEHNR and FQNEAQ (reference sequence). The CDR3 DNA follows: TGTGCCAGCAGCTTAGAAAAAAATCAGCCCCAGCATTTT. Amino acid sequence: CASSLEKNQPQHF.

This clonotype was seen a few times. This chain's CDR3 is CASSSTAGRDQPQHF. The DNA of the CDR3 is TGTGCCAGCTCATCAACCGCGGGGAGGGATCAGCCCCAGCATTTT. The V and J genes are TRBV18 and TRBJ1-5; no clear D gene. CDR3 length equals 15 residues. V lost 5 bases to trimming and J lost 5 bases, with 16 bases between them. The germline V gene has CDR1 KGHSH and CDR2 LQKENI.

This clonotype was seen a handful of times. The chain combines TRBV9 with TRBJ2-2; D gene uncertain. This CDR3 is built from 13 residues. Trimming pared 0 bases from V and 8 bases from J, leaving 8 bases between. From germline, CDR1 is SGDLS and CDR2 YYNGEE. CDR3 DNA: TGTGCCAGCAGCGTAGGGATCGGGGGGGAGCTGTTTTTT. Protein product: CASSVGIGGELFF.

The rearrangement uses TRBV7-2 and TRBJ1-2; 7 bases map to TRBD1. Trimming took 5 bases from V and 8 from J; bases not matched to a gene: 11. The germline V gene encodes CDR1 SGHTA and CDR2 FQGNSA. CDR3 length equals 14 residues. The CDR3 DNA reads as TGTGCCAGCAGCGAAGGAAACAGGGGAATCGGCTACACCTTC. Encoded protein: CASSEGNRGIGYTF.

This clonotype was counted a few times. The rearrangement links TRBV6-1 to TRBJ1-1; possibly TRBD1 for D (6 bases). V was pared by 6 bases and J by 0 bases, with 17 bases between. This CDR3 has 16 residues. Looked up from germline, CDR1 is MNHNS and CDR2 is SASEGT. The CDR3 DNA sequence: TGTGCCAGCAGCGCCTGGGACACAGCTATGAACACTGAAGCTTTCTTT. This translates into CASSAWDTAMNTEAFF.

The table lists this clonotype with many counts. The chain recombines TRBV7-8 with TRBJ2-7; TRBD2 matches 11 bases. CDR3 length: 15 amino acids. V shed 5 bases and J 3 bases; nucleotides not matched to a gene: 6. Germline CDR1 SGHVS, CDR2 FQNEAQ. In DNA, the CDR3 is TGTGCCAGCAGCCTCAGACTAGCGGGAAACTACGAGCAGTACTTC. The encoded protein is CASSLRLAGNYEQYF.

This clonotype has more than one count but fewer than ten. The chain joins TRBV28 to TRBJ1-2; 8 positions match TRBD1. The germline gives CDR1 MDHEN, CDR2 SYDVKM. Trimming took 3 bases from V and 8 from J; bases not matched to a gene: 17. This CDR3 is 17 amino acids long. This CDR3 reads CASSFLGQDLEGKGYTF. The DNA of the CDR3 is TGTGCCAGCAGTTTTTTGGGACAGGACCTAGAAGGGAAAGGCTACACCTTC.

This clonotype was seen at least ten times. The J gene is TRBJ2-7, the V gene TRBV6-6; D remains unclear. The germline V gene encodes CDR1 MNHNY and CDR2 SVGAGI (reference sequence). Trimming left V 5 bases short and J 6 bases short, with 8 bases between. The CDR3 has 11 amino acids. CDR3 amino acids: CASSEWGEQYF. CDR3 DNA: TGTGCCAGCAGTGAGTGGGGCGAGCAGTACTTC.

This clonotype has more than one count but fewer than ten. The chain recombines TRBV27 with TRBJ2-3, with 10 nucleotides matching TRBD2. Germline CDR1 and CDR2: MNHEY and SMNVEV (reference sequence). V lost 2 bases to trimming and J lost 5 bases; unmatched junction nucleotides: 7. The CDR3 runs to 16 residues. Here the CDR3 DNA reads TGTGCCAGCAGTTTACGGAGCGGGGGGGCCGAAGATACGCAGTATTTT. It is translated as CASSLRSGGAEDTQYF.

The chain has TRBV20-1 and TRBJ2-3; TRBD2 matches at 8 bases. The CDR3 is 17 residues long. The J segment lost 3 bases and the V segment lost 4 bases, leaving 15 bases of the junction unmatched. Germline CDR1 is DFQATT and CDR2 is SNEGSKA (reference sequence). This chain's CDR3 is CSAIDFELAVFTDTQYF. In DNA form, the CDR3 reads TGCAGTGCTATAGATTTCGAACTAGCGGTATTTACAGATACGCAGTATTTT.

The chain links TRBV14 to TRBJ2-7; 8 bases match TRBD1. Germline V gives CDR1 SGHDN, CDR2 FVKESK. The CDR3 extends over 15 amino acids. With V trimmed by 4 bases and J by 1 base, 6 bases remained unmatched. The DNA of the CDR3 is TGTGCCAGCAGCCCCAGGGGGCTTAGGTCCTACGAGCAGTACTTC. Residues: CASSPRGLRSYEQYF.

The chain uses TRBV29-1 and TRBJ2-4; the match to TRBD1 covers 7 bases. V was pared by 6 bases and J by 3 bases, with 2 bases of the junction left unmatched. The V gene's germline CDR1 is SQVTM and CDR2 ANQGSEA. The length of the CDR3 is 12 residues. Here the CDR3 reads CSVRDSKNIQYF. The CDR3, as DNA: TGCAGCGTCCGGGACAGCAAAAACATTCAGTACTTC. Using reference TRBV29-1 and TRBJ2-4 for the parts outside the CDR3, the full variable domain is SAVISQKPSRDICQRGTSLTIQCQVDSQVTMMFWYRQQPGQSLTLIATANQGSEATYESGFVIDKFPISRPNLTFSTLTVSNMSPEDSSIYLCSVRDSKNIQYFGAGTRLSVL.

The DNA for the CDR3 is TGTGCCAGCAGCTTAGCTCTGGGGGCGACGGGAGAGACCCAGTACTTC. Translating gives CASSLALGATGETQYF. The rearrangement uses TRBV7-9 and TRBJ2-5, with TRBD1 as a possible D gene (6 bases). From germline, CDR1 is SEHNR and CDR2 FQNEAQ (reference sequence). V lost 0 bases and J lost 4, with 15 bases in between. The CDR3 length is 16 residues. Variable domain in full (rest from reference TRBV7-9 and TRBJ2-5): DTGVSQNPRHKITKRGQNVTFRCDPISEHNRLYWYRQTLGQGPEFLTYFQNEAQLEKSRLLSDRFSAERPKGSFSTLEIQRTEQGDSAMYLCASSLALGATGETQYFGPGTRLLVL.

This clonotype was observed at least ten times. The CDR3 nucleotides read TGCAGCGTGCAGAGGTTCGGAGGGGAGACCCAGTACTTC. It is translated as CSVQRFGGETQYF. The chain carries TRBV29-1 and TRBJ2-5, with D possibly TRBD2 on 6 matching bases. Per the germline V gene, CDR1 is SQVTM and CDR2 is ANQGSEA. The CDR3 sequence is 13 residues long. The ends were cut back, 6 bases at V and 5 bases at J, with 16 bases in the middle.

In this sample, this clonotype turned up once. V is TRBV7-2 and J is TRBJ1-3; TRBD1 matches 10 bases. V lost 3 bases to trimming and J lost 4 bases; unmatched junction nucleotides: 0. CDR1 and CDR2 (germline): SGHTA, FQGNSA. The CDR3 runs to 14 residues. The CDR3 bases are TGTGCCAGCAGCTTGACAGGGGGCGGAAACACCATATATTTT. This codes for CASSLTGGGNTIYF.

This clonotype was picked up a small number of times. The CDR3 region has the DNA TGTGCCAGCAGCCAGGACAGGGGTTACGTTGAGCAGTTCTTC. It yields the protein CASSQDRGYVEQFF. V gene TRBV7-3 combines with J gene TRBJ2-1; 9 bases align to TRBD1. CDR1 SGHTA and CDR2 FQGTGA come from the germline V gene. J lost 9 bases, V lost 5 bases, and 8 bases had no gene match. The CDR3 spans 14 residues. Full variable domain (rest looked up from reference TRBV7-3 and TRBJ2-1): GAGVSQTPSNKVTEKGKYVELRCDPISGHTALYWYRQSLGQGPEFLIYFQGTGAADDSGLPNDRFFAVRPEGSVSTLKIQRTERGDSAVYLCASSQDRGYVEQFFGPGTRLTVL.

At least ten counts were recorded for this clonotype. This rearrangement joins TRBV3-1 to TRBJ2-7; either TRBD1 or TRBD2 may supply D (5 bases each). The V end was cut by 1 base, the J end by 7 bases, with 14 bases between. This CDR3 has 14 amino acids. From germline, CDR1 is LGHDT and CDR2 YNNKEL (reference sequence). The CDR3 DNA reads as TGTGCCAGCAGCCAAGGGTCCGGGGCTGGGGAGCAGTACTTC. Translating it yields CASSQGSGAGEQYF.

The chain combines TRBV4-1 with TRBJ2-1; D unresolved. Germline V lookup: CDR1 MGHRA, CDR2 YSYEKL. V gave up 4 bases and J gave up 3 bases, with 10 bases separating them. The CDR3 runs to 14 residues. This CDR3 is CASSPSTYYNEQFF. For the CDR3, the DNA is TGCGCCAGCAGCCCTTCGACATACTACAATGAGCAGTTCTTC.